These T cell receptor beta chains were read from a single sample in a study of shared clonotypes between healthy human individuals. Measured with immunoSEQ multiplex PCR; TCRdb has only the in-frame clones, and not every one. This sample has more than 2,000,000 clones, with over 85% found just once. The specimen sequenced was naive CD4+ T cells from PBMCs. These receptors came from a man younger than 35 in good health. Some clones in this sample may be carry-over from other donors' samples. The CDR3 runs from the conserved cysteine through the conserved F or W. D genes are given only for firm matches. Clone sizes are given selectively: once, few, many, or a class where the clone is expanded.

-,few,TRBV19,TRBJ2-7,TGTGCCAGTAGGATTGGACACTCCTACGAGCAGTACTTC,CASRIGHSYEQYF
-,-,TRBV7-2,TRBJ2-3,TGTGCCAGCAGCCGGGACTCTCGGGATACGCAGTATTTT,CASSRDSRDTQYF
-,-,TRBV7-6,TRBJ2-3,TGTGCCAGCAGCTTAATTATAGGTTCAGATACGCAGTATTTT,CASSLIIGSDTQYF
TRBD1,-,TRBV11-2,TRBJ2-7,TGTGCCAGCAGCTCGGGACAGGGGGACTACGAGCAGTACTTC,CASSSGQGDYEQYF
-,-,TRBV14,TRBJ2-1,TGTGCCAGCAGCCAAGTGACCTCAGGCTCCCAGTTCTTC,CASSQVTSGSQFF
-,-,TRBV20-1,TRBJ2-7,TGCAGTGCCCAGATGGGGCAGGAGCAGTACTTC,CSAQMGQEQYF
-,-,TRBV10-3,TRBJ1-1,TGTGCCATCAGCGTAGAGGGGAACACTGAAGCTTTCTTT,CAISVEGNTEAFF
TRBD1,-,TRBV11-2,TRBJ2-7,TGTGCCAGCAGCTTCGGGACAGGCTACGAGCAGTACTTC,CASSFGTGYEQYF
TRBD2,-,TRBV7-9,TRBJ2-6,TGTGCCAGCAGCTTAGGCCTAGCGGGAGGGCCGAAAGGGGCCAACGTCCTGACTTTC,CASSLGLAGGPKGANVLTF
-,-,TRBV6-1,TRBJ2-1,TGTGCCAGCAGTGGGAGACTAGGCAATGAGCAGTTCTTC,CASSGRLGNEQFF